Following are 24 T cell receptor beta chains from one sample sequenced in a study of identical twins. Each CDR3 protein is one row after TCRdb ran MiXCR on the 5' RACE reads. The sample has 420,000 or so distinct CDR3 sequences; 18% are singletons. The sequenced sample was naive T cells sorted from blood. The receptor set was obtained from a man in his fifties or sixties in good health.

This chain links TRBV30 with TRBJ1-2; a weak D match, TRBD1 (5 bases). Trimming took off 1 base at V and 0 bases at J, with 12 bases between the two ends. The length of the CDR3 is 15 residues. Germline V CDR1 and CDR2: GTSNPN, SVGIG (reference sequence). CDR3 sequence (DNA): TGTGCCTGGAGTGCCGGGGGGACGGCTAACTATGGCTACACCTTC. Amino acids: CAWSAGGTANYGYTF.

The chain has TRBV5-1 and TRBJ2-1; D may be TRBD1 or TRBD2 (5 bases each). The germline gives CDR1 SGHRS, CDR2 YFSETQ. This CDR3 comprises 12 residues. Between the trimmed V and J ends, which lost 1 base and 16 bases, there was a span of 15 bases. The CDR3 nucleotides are TGCGCCAGCAGCTTGTCTGGGACCCCTACTTTCTTC. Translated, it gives CASSLSGTPTFF.

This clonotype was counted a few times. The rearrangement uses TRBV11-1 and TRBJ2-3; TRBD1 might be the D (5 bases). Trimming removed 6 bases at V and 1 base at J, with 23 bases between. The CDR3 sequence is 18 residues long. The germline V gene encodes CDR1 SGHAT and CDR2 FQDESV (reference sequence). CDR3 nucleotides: TGTGCCAGCAGACCAAATACGGCAGGGATGTTCGGCACAGATACGCAGTATTTT. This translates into CASRPNTAGMFGTDTQYF.

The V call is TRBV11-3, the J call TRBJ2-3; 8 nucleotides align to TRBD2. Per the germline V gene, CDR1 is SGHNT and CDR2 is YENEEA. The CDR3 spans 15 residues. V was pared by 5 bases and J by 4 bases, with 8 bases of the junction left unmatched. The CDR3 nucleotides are TGTGCCAGCAGCCATTTTAGCGGGAATTCAGATACGCAGTATTTT. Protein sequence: CASSHFSGNSDTQYF.

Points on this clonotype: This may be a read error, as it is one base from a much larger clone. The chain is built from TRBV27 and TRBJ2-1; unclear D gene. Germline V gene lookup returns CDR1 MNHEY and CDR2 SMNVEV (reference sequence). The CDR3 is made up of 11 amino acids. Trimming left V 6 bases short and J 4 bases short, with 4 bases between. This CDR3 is CASRFYNEQFF. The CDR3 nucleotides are TGTGCCAGCAGGTTTTACAATGAGCAGTTCTTC.

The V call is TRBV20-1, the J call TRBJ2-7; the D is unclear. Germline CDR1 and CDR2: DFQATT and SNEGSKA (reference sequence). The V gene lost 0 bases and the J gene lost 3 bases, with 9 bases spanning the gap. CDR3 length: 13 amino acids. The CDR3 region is CSARDRVLYEQYF. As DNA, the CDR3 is TGCAGTGCTAGAGATCGGGTTCTCTACGAGCAGTACTTC.

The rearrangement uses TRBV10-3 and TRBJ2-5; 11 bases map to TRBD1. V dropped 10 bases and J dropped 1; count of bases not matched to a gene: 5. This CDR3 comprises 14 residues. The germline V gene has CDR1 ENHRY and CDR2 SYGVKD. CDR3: CATGQGALQETQYF. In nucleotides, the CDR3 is TGTGCCACCGGACAGGGGGCCCTCCAAGAGACCCAGTACTTC.

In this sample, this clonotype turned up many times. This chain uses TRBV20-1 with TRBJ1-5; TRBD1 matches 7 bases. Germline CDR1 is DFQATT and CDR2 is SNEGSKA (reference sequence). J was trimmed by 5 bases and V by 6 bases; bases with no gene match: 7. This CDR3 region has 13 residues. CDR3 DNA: TGCAGTGCATCCAGGGGGTACGATCAGCCCCAGCATTTT. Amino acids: CSASRGYDQPQHF.

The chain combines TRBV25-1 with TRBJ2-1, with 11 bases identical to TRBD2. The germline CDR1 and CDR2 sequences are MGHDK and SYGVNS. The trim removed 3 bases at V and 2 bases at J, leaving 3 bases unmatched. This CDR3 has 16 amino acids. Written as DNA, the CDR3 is TGTGCCAGCAGTGATAATAGCGGGGGGGCCTACAATGAGCAGTTCTTC. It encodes CASSDNSGGAYNEQFF.

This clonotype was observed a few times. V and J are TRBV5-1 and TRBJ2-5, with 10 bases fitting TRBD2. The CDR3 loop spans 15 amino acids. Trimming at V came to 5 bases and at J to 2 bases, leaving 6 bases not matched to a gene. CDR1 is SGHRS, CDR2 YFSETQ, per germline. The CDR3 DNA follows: TGCGCCAGCAGACGGACTAGCGGCTTACAAGAGACCCAGTACTTC. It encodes CASRRTSGLQETQYF.

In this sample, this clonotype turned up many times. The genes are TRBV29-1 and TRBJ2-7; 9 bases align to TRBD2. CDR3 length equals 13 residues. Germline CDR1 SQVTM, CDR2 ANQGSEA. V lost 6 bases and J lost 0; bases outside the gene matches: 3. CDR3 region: CSVLSGSSYEQYF. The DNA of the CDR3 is TGCAGCGTCCTTAGCGGGAGCTCCTACGAGCAGTACTTC.

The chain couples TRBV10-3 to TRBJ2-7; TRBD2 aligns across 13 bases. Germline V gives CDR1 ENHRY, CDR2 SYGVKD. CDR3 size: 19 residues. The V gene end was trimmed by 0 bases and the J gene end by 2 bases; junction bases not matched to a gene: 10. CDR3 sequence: CAISESIALAGGRTYEQYF. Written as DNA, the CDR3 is TGTGCCATCAGTGAGTCGATAGCACTAGCGGGAGGGCGGACCTACGAGCAGTACTTC.

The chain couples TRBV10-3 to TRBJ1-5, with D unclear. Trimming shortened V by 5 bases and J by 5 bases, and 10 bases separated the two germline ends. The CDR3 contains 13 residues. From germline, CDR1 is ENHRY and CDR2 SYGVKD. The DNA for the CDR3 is TGTGCCATCAGTCTTGGAGGGTATCAGCCCCAGCATTTT. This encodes CAISLGGYQPQHF.

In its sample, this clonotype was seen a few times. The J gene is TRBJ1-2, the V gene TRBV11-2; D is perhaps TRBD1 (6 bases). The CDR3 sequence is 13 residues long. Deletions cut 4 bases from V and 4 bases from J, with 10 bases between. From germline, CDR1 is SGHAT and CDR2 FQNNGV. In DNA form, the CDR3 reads TGTGCCAGCAGCTCCGACAGGACCTATGGCTACACCTTC. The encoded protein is CASSSDRTYGYTF. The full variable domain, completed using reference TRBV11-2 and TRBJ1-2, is EAGVAQSPRYKIIEKRQSVAFWCNPISGHATLYWYQQILGQGPKLLIQFQNNGVVDDSQLPKDRFSAERLKGVDSTLKIQPAKLEDSAVYLCASSSDRTYGYTFGSGTRLTVV.

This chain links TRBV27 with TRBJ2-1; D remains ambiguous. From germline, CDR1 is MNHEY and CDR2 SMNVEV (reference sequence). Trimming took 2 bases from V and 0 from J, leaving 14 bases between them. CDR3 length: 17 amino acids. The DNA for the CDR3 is TGTGCCAGCAGTTTAGAGGCCATCTTGAGCTCCTACAATGAGCAGTTCTTC. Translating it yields CASSLEAILSSYNEQFF.

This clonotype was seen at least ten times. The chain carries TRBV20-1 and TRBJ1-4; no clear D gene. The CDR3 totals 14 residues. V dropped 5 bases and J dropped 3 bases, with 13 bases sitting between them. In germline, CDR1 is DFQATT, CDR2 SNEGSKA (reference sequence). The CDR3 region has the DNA TGCAGTGCTCCGCCGGAGGTACCTAATGAAAAACTGTTTTTT. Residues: CSAPPEVPNEKLFF.

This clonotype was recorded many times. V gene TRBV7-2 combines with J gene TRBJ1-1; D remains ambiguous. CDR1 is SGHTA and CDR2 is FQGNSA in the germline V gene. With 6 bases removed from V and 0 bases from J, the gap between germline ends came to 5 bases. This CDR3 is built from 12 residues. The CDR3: CASSYMNTEAFF. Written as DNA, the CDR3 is TGTGCCAGCAGTTATATGAACACTGAAGCTTTCTTT.

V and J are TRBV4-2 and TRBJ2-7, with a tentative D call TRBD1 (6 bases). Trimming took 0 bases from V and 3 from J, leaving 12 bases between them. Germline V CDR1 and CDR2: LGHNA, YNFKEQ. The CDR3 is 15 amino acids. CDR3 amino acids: CASSQDTGFVYEQYF. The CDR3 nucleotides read TGTGCCAGCAGCCAAGATACAGGGTTTGTCTACGAGCAGTACTTC.

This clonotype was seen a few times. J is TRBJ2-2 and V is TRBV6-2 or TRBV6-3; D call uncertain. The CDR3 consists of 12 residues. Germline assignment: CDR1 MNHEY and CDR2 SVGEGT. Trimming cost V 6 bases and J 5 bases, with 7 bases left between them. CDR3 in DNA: TGTGCCAGCAGACGCTCGACCGGGGAGCTGTTTTTT. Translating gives CASRRSTGELFF.

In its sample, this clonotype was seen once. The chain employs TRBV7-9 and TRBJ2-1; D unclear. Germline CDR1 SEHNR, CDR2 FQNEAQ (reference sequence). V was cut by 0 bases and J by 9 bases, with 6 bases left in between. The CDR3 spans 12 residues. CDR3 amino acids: CASSLAATEQFF. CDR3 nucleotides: TGTGCCAGCAGCTTAGCTGCGACTGAGCAGTTCTTC.

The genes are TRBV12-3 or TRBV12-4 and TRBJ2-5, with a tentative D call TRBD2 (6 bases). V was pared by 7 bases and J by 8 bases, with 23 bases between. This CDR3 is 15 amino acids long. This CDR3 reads CASTSSGTQWVTQYF. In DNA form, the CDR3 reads TGTGCCAGCACTTCATCCGGGACTCAATGGGTTACCCAGTACTTC.

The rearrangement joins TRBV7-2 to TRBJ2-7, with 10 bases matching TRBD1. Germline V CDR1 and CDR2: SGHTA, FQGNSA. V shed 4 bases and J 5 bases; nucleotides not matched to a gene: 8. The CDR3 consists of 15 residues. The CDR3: CASSYRTGGMNEQYF. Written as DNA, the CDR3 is TGTGCCAGCAGCTACCGGACAGGGGGTATGAACGAGCAGTACTTC.

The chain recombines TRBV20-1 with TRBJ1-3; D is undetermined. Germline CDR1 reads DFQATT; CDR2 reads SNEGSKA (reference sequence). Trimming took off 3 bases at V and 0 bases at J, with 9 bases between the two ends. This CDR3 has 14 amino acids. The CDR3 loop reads CSASYKSSGNTIYF. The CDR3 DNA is TGCAGTGCTAGTTACAAGAGCTCTGGAAACACCATATATTTT.

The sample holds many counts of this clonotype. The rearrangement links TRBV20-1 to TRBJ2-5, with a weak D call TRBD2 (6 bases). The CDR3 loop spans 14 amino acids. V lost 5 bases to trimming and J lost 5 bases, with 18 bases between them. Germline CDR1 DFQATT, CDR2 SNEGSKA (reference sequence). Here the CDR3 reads CSAEGAGPGETQYF. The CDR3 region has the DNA TGCAGTGCTGAGGGTGCGGGGCCCGGGGAGACCCAGTACTTC.